This T cell receptor beta chain was sequenced during a study of CD8 T cells in ankylosing spondylitis. Study observations and caveats: The study identified a TCR beta motif of 7 or 8 highly homologous variants that appeared characteristic of ankylosing spondylitis blood. Disease-associated clonotypes exhibited CD8+ identity and were relatively infrequent in peripheral blood. Disease-associated clones were reportedly significantly overrepresented in matched ankylosing spondylitis synovial fluid.

Quantitative 5'-RACE was performed with molecular barcodes, and it yielded the TCR beta libraries. TCRdb reanalysed the 5' RACE reads using MiXCR and keeps one entry per CDR3 protein. The sample lists about 450,000 distinct CDR3 sequences, 25% to 30% occurring once. Turning to this clonotype: Its target is unknown.

Germline V gene sequence: CDR1 MNHEY, CDR2 SMNVEV (reference sequence). Between the trimmed V and J ends, which lost 3 bases and 8 bases, there was a span of 9 bases. The CDR3 consists of 12 residues. Specimen: blood, either unsorted or a sorted T cell fraction (not recorded which). The chain links TRBV27 to TRBJ2-3; D is possibly TRBD2 (6 bases). The sequence was collected from a male donor with ankylosing spondylitis. CDR3: CASSFAGSTQYF. The DNA of the CDR3 is TGTGCCAGCAGTTTCGCGGGAAGTACGCAGTATTTT.